These 5 T cell receptor beta chains share one sample of origin, sequenced in a study of blood T cell repertoires in COVID-19. TCRdb's copy holds only in-frame clones and misses some; the assay was immunoSEQ multiplex PCR. The sample consists of more than 200,000 clones, over 75% of them appearing once. The sample comprised PBMCs or T cells enriched from blood (not recorded which). Every receptor here comes from a man in his forties who had recovered from COVID-19.

This chain joins TRBV19 and TRBJ2-3; TRBD2 aligns across 8 bases. J gave up 6 bases and V 8 bases, and 13 bases lay outside the gene matches. Germline V gives CDR1 LNHDA, CDR2 SQIVND (reference sequence). This CDR3 region has 15 residues. In DNA form, the CDR3 reads TGTGCCAGTCGCCCGACTAGCGCGGGAATGGATACGCAGTATTTT. Translation: CASRPTSAGMDTQYF.

This chain uses TRBV3-1 (or the pseudogene TRBV3-2) with TRBJ2-7, with no clear D. This CDR3 comprises 15 residues. Germline V lookup: CDR1 LGHDT, CDR2 YNNKEL (reference sequence). V was pared by 2 bases and J by 4 bases, with 15 bases between. The CDR3 loop reads CASSQTPQSSYEQYF. Written as DNA, the CDR3 is TGTGCCAGCAGCCAAACCCCGCAGTCTAGTTACGAGCAGTACTTC.

V and J are TRBV24-1 and TRBJ1-2; no definite D call. This CDR3 contains 12 residues. Germline CDR1 is KGHDR and CDR2 is SFDVKD. The V end was cut by 5 bases, the J end by 1 base, with 4 bases between. The CDR3 loop reads CATSGHNYGYTF. The CDR3 region has the DNA TGTGCCACCAGTGGGCATAACTATGGCTACACCTTC.

The chain joins TRBV2 to TRBJ1-1; 7 bases line up with TRBD1. After removal of 6 bases from V and 2 bases from J, the junction contained 12 bases not matched to a gene. Germline V gene sequence: CDR1 SNHLY, CDR2 FYNNEI. The CDR3 totals 16 residues. CDR3 DNA: TGTGCCAGCAGCCTGACAGGGATGGAAAGAAACACTGAAGCTTTCTTT. This translates into CASSLTGMERNTEAFF.

This clone was recorded a few times. The rearrangement uses TRBV18 and TRBJ2-1, with D unresolved. V was clipped by 5 bases and J by 15 bases, with 20 bases between them. The length of the CDR3 is 13 residues. Per germline, CDR1 KGHSH and CDR2 LQKENI. The CDR3 region has the DNA TGTGCCAGCTCAGGAACGGCGGAAGGTGTGGGGTTCTTC. Its translation is CASSGTAEGVGFF.